The rows below give T cell receptor beta chains drawn from one sample of a study of T-cell memory formation after mild COVID-19. Each CDR3 protein gets one entry after TCRdb re-called the 5' RACE reads with MiXCR. The sample lists 550,000 to 650,000 distinct CDR3 sequences; around 15% were seen once. The sequencing sample was made of PBMCs or a T cell subset sorted from them (not recorded which). The receptor source for this set is an adult woman who had mild COVID-19 (a few samples of this study predate the infection). Cell type and time point are not known. Both conserved end residues are part of each CDR3. The D gene is left open where the match is weak.

v_gene	j_gene	d_gene	CDR3aa
TRBV9	TRBJ2-1	TRBD2	CASSVGGGSYNEQFF
TRBV7-8	TRBJ2-7	.	CASSLESGAPYEQYF
TRBV12-3/TRBV12-4	TRBJ2-2	TRBD2	CASSAPGLAGTGEVFF
TRBV18	TRBJ2-2	.	CASSPPHGGTGELFF
TRBV5-1	TRBJ2-3	TRBD2	CASSSIGGSGLPDDTQYF
TRBV12-3/TRBV12-4	TRBJ2-1	.	CASTEIAGYNEQFF
TRBV15	TRBJ2-4	.	CATSGAGKNIQYF
TRBV6-6	TRBJ1-2	TRBD1	CASSYPGTGGDGYTF
TRBV29-1	TRBJ1-1	.	CSVDLRGTEAFF
TRBV19	TRBJ1-5	.	CASSAAVARQPQHF
TRBV25-1	TRBJ1-2	.	CASSELGGGGYTF
TRBV7-2	TRBJ2-7	.	CASSPWGGGFEQYF
TRBV24-1	TRBJ2-1	.	CATSDLAGPPNEQFF
TRBV7-6	TRBJ2-7	.	CASSPLVGGPYEQYF
TRBV27	TRBJ2-7	.	CASSLSSDYEQYF
TRBV7-2	TRBJ1-1	.	CASSPLGVGTEAFF
TRBV29-1	TRBJ1-4	.	CSVRGGSNEKLFF
TRBV19	TRBJ2-2	TRBD2	CASSGLGTGELFF
TRBV3-1	TRBJ2-2	TRBD2	CASEGGGSNTGELFF
TRBV19	TRBJ1-2	.	CASSIEQTANYGYTF
TRBV7-9	TRBJ2-7	.	CASSLLWDDEQYF
TRBV20-1	TRBJ2-4	TRBD2	CSASRAAGGIQNIQYF
TRBV24-1	TRBJ2-2	TRBD2	CATSDVSTAGTVLGAGELFF
TRBV9	TRBJ2-7	TRBD2	CASSESGGLAVREQYF
TRBV12-3/TRBV12-4	TRBJ2-1	TRBD1	CASRDRESGFFYNEQFF
TRBV3-1	TRBJ2-3	TRBD2	CASSPYRTSGVTDTQYF
TRBV12-3/TRBV12-4	TRBJ1-1	.	CASSLVGGDLEAFF
TRBV10-3	TRBJ2-5	TRBD2	CAISVGGMETQYF
TRBV7-6	TRBJ2-7	TRBD2	CASSSSLGSGSFYEQYF
TRBV12-3/TRBV12-4	TRBJ1-1	TRBD1	CAIGGGGTGDTEAFF
TRBV11-2	TRBJ1-1	TRBD1	CASSFDRAWTEAFF
TRBV14	TRBJ2-1	TRBD2	CASSQGVAGPREFF
TRBV6-1	TRBJ1-2	.	CASRAAVYGYTF
TRBV20-1	TRBJ2-7	.	CSALDTDGAYEQYF
TRBV5-1	TRBJ1-6	TRBD1	CASSVGTGDSPLHF
TRBV25-1	TRBJ2-3	.	CASSDLGDTQYF